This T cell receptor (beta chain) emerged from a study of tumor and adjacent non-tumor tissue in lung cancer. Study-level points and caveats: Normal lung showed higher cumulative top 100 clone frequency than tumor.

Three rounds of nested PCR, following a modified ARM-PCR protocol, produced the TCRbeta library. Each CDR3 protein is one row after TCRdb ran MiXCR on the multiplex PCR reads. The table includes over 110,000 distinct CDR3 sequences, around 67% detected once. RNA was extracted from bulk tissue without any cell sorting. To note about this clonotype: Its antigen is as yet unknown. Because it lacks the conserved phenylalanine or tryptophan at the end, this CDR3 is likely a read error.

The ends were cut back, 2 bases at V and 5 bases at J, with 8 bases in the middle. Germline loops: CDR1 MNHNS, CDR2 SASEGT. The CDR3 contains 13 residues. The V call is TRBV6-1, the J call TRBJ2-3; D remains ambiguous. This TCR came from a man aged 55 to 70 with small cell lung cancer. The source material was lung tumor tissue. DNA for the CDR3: TGTGCCAGCAGTGAAACGTGGGGAGATACGCAGTATCTT. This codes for CASSETWGDTQYL.